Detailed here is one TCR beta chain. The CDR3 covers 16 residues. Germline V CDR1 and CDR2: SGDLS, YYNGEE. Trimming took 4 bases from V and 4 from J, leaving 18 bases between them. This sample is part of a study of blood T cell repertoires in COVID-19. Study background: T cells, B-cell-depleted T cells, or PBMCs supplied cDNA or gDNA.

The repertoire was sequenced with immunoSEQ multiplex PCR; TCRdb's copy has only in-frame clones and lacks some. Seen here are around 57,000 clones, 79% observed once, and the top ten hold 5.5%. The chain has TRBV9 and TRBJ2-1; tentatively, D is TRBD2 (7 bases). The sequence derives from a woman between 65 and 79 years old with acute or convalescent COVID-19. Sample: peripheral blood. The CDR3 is CASSPLPGGSYNEQFF. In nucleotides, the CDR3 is TGTGCCAGCAGCCCCCTGCCGGGGGGCTCTTACAATGAGCAGTTCTTC.